This T cell receptor beta chain was found in a study of control samples from healthy donors and cancer patients. The protocol was immunoSEQ multiplex PCR, while the TCRdb copy is restricted to in-frame clones and leaves out a portion. This table has 100,000 or so clones, less than 90% appearing once. Sequences were obtained from blood. The receptor was derived from a woman between 50 and 59 years old in good health.

CDR3 residues: CATTLGRNNSPLHF. DNA for the CDR3: TGTGCCACCACACTAGGACGGAATAATTCACCCCTCCACTTT. V is TRBV6-5 and J is TRBJ1-6; D is uncertain. This CDR3 spans 14 amino acids. Germline lookup yields CDR1 MNHEY and CDR2 SVGAGI. Trimming took off 10 bases at V and 5 bases at J, with 15 bases between the two ends.